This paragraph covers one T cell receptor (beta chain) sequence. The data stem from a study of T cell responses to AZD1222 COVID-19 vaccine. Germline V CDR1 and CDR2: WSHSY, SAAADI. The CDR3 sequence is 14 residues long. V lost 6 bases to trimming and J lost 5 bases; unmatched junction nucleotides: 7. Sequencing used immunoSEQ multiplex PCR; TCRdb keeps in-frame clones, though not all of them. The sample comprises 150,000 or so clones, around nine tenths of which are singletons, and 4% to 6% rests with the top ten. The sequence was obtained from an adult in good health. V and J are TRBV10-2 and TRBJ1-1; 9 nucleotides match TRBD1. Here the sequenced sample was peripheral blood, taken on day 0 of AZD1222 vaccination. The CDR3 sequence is CASRTDRGWTEAFF. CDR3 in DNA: TGCGCCAGCAGGACGGACAGGGGATGGACTGAAGCTTTCTTT.